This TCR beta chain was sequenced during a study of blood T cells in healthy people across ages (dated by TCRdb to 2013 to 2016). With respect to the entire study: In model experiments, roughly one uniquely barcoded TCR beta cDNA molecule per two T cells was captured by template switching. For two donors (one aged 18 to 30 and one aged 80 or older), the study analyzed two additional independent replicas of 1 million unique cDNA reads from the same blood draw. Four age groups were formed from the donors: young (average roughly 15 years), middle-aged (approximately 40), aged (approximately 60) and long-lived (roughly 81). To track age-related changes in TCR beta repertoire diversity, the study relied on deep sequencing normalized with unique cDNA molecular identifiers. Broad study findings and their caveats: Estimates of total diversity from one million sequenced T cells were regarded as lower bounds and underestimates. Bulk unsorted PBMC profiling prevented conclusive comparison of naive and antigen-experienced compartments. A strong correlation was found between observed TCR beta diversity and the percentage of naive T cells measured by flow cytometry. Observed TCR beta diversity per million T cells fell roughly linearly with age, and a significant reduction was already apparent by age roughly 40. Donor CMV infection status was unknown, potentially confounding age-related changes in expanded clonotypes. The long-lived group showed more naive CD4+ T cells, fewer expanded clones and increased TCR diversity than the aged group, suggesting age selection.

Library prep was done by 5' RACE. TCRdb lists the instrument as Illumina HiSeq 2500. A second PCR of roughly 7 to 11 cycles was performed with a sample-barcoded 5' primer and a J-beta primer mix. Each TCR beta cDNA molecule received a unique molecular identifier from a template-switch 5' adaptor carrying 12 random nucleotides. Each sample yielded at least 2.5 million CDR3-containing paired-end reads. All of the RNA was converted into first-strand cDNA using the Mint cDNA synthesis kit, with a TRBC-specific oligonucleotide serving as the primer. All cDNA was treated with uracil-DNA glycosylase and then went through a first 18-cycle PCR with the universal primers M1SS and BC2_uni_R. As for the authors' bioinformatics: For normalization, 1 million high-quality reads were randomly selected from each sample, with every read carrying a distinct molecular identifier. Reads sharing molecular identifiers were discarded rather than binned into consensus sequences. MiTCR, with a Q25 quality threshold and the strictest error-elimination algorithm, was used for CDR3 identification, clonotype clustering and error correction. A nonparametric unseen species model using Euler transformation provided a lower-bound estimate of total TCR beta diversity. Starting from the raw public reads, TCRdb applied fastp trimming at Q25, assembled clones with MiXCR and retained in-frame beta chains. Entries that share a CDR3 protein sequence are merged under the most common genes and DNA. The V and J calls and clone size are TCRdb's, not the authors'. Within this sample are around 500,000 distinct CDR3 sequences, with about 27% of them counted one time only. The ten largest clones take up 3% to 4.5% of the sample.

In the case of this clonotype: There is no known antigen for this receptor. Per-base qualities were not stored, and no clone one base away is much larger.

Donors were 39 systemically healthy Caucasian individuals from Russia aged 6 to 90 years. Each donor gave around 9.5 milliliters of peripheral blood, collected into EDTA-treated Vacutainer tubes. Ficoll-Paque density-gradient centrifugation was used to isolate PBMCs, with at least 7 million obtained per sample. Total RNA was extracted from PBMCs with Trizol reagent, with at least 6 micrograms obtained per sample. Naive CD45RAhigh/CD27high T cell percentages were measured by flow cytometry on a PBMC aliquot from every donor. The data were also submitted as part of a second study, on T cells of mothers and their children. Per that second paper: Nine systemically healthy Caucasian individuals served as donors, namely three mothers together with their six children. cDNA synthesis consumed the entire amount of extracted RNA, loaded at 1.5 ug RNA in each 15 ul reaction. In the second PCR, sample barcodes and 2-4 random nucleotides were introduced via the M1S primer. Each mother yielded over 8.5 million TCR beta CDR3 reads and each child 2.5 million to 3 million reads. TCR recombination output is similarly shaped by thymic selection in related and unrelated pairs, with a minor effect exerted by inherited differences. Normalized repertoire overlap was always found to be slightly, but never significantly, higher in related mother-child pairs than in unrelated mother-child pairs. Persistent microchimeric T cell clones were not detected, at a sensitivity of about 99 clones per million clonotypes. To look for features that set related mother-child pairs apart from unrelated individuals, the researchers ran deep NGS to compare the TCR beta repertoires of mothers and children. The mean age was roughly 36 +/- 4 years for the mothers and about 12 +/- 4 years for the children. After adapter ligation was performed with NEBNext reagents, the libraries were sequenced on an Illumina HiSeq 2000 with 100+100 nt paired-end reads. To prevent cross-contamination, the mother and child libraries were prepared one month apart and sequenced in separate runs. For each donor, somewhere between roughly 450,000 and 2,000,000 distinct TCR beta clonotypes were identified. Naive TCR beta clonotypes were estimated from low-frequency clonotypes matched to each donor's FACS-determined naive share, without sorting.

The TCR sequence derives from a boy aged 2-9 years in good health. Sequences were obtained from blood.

The nucleotides read TGTGCCAGCAGCCCCAGCGGGAGTGGGCAGTTCTTC. This gives the protein CASSPSGSGQFF. This sequence uses TRBV9 and TRBJ2-5, with 8 bases matching TRBD2. The J call may be wrong; the DNA end is better matched by TRBJ2-1. Including the terminal cysteine and phenylalanine, the CDR3 comprises 12 residues. Kept here is only the CDR3 DNA, which spans 36 bases and is read in frame from base 1. The CDR1 and CDR2 encoded by the germline V gene are SGDLS and YYNGEE.